What follows is one T cell receptor (beta chain) and its context. This specimen belongs to a study of T-cell memory formation after mild COVID-19. Study in general: Largely, the TCR clusters proved donor specific.

CDR1 is SGDLS, CDR2 YYNGEE, per germline. This CDR3 is 14 amino acids long. Germline trimming cut 0 bases from V and 8 bases from J; bases unmatched to any gene: 4. Each CDR3 protein gets one entry after TCRdb re-called the 5' RACE reads with MiXCR. The sample carries 450,000 to 650,000 distinct CDR3 sequences, approximately 20% recorded once. This receptor was identified in an adult woman who had mild COVID-19 (a few samples of this study predate the infection). Cell type and time point are not known. This chain joins TRBV9 and TRBJ1-4; TRBD1 matches 7 bases. The sample was PBMCs or a T cell subset sorted from them (not recorded which). The CDR3 here is CASSVGQGGEKLFF. The DNA for the CDR3 is TGTGCCAGCAGCGTAGGACAGGGCGGAGAAAAACTGTTTTTT.